This TCR beta chain was recovered during a study of T-cell memory formation after mild COVID-19. Study details: There were largely donor-specific TCR clusters. Findings and limits, study-wide: Contracting clones from day 15 to 85 showed balanced CD4/CD8; later expanders favored CD4+. Whether second-wave clones peaking at day 37 were SARS-CoV-2 specific went unconfirmed.

The table lists this clonotype with a few counts. As yet, its antigen is unknown. Each CDR3 protein is one row after TCRdb ran MiXCR on the 5' RACE reads. In the table there are more than 150,000 distinct CDR3 sequences, about 18% of which are singletons. The ends lost 5 bases at V and 5 bases at J; junction bases unmatched: 8. Per the germline V gene, CDR1 is MNHNS and CDR2 is SASEGT. The CDR3 is made up of 16 amino acids. The sequencing input was PBMCs or a T cell subset sorted from them (not recorded which). The chain has TRBV6-1 and TRBJ2-5, with 13 bases that match TRBD2. This TCR came from a man aged 18 to 29 who had mild COVID-19 (a few samples of this study predate the infection). Cell type and time point are not known. The CDR3 sequence: CASSWTSGGLGETQYF. CDR3 bases: TGTGCCAGCAGTTGGACTAGCGGGGGCCTTGGGGAGACCCAGTACTTC.